A single sample is the source of the 23 T cell receptor beta chains below, sequenced in a study of graft-versus-host responses after intestinal transplantation. The method was immunoSEQ multiplex PCR; TCRdb's version includes in-frame clones alone and lacks a portion of them. The table records around 30,000 clones, approximately 82% of them present only once. Here the sequenced sample was PBMCs, taken approximately four weeks after intestinal transplant. These receptors were taken from a human patient who received an intestinal transplant, so some T cells may come from the graft donor.

The V call is TRBV28, the J call TRBJ1-5; D ambiguous. The CDR3 runs 16 residues. From germline, CDR1 is MDHEN and CDR2 SYDVKM. Trimming cost V 7 bases and J 6 bases, with 22 bases left between them. This chain's CDR3 is CASTPGPGGITQPQHF. In DNA, the CDR3 is TGTGCCAGCACCCCAGGTCCGGGCGGAATAACTCAGCCCCAGCATTTT.

The chain combines TRBV9 with TRBJ2-1; 8 positions agree with TRBD1. The CDR3 is 14 amino acids. The germline gives CDR1 SGDLS, CDR2 YYNGEE. The V and J ends lost 3 bases and 7 bases, in that order; junction bases with no gene match: 6. The CDR3, as DNA: TGTGCCAGCAGCGGCCGACAGGGGCAGAATGAGCAGTTCTTC. Amino acid sequence: CASSGRQGQNEQFF.

V gene TRBV29-1 combines with J gene TRBJ1-1, with unresolved D. Between the trimmed V and J ends, which lost 4 bases and 5 bases, there was a span of 17 bases. CDR3 length equals 14 residues. Germline CDR1 SQVTM, CDR2 ANQGSEA. The CDR3 spells CSVGGGNGGTEAFF. The CDR3 nucleotides are TGCAGCGTTGGGGGAGGGAATGGAGGGACTGAAGCTTTCTTT.

This chain links TRBV4-1 with TRBJ2-7; the match to TRBD1 covers 9 bases. This CDR3 comprises 15 residues. The V gene's germline CDR1 is MGHRA and CDR2 YSYEKL. V lost 0 bases, J lost 2 bases, and 2 bases stayed unmatched. The CDR3 DNA reads TGCGCCAGCAGCCAAGAGTGGACAGGGGCCTACGAGCAGTACTTC. Residues: CASSQEWTGAYEQYF.

In this sample, this clone turned up once. The chain is built from TRBV27 and TRBJ2-1, with 15 positions matching TRBD2. Per the germline V gene, CDR1 is MNHEY and CDR2 is SMNVEV (reference sequence). This CDR3 is built from 17 residues. Unmatched junction bases numbered 5, after V lost 0 bases and J lost 8 bases. CDR3 DNA sequence: TGTGCCAGCAGTTTATCGTCCGGACTAGCGGGGGGGTATGAGCAGTTCTTC. Its translation is CASSLSSGLAGGYEQFF.

Regarding this clone: The same CDR3 can be traced to other DNA sequences in this sample. The gene calls are TRBV19 and TRBJ1-5; unclear D gene. Trimming pared 3 bases from V and 6 bases from J, leaving 12 bases between. The CDR3 has 14 amino acids. Germline CDR1 is LNHDA and CDR2 is SQIVND (reference sequence). This chain's CDR3 is CASSMWREGQPQHF. Written as DNA, the CDR3 is TGTGCCAGTAGTATGTGGAGGGAGGGTCAGCCCCAGCATTTT.

The chain combines TRBV12-2 with TRBJ2-3; no check of the table's D call, TRBD1, against the DNA was made. TRBV12-2 is a recognized pseudogene. This CDR3 comprises 16 residues. The CDR3 spells CASRLAVQGEGDTQYF. The CDR3 nucleotides read TGTGCAAGTCGCTTAGCAGTACAGGGAGAGGGAGATACGCAGTATTTT.

The chain recombines TRBV29-1 with TRBJ1-2, with D hard to call. Germline V gene data show CDR1 as SQVTM and CDR2 as ANQGSEA. Trimming stripped 0 bases from V and 6 bases from J, with 2 bases between. CDR3 length equals 10 residues. The DNA of the CDR3 is TGCAGCGTTGAAGATCATGGCTACACCTTC. It yields the protein CSVEDHGYTF.

V gene TRBV5-6 combines with J gene TRBJ2-7, with D unresolved. This CDR3 has 14 amino acids. The V end was cut by 0 bases, the J end by 6 bases, with 13 bases between. The germline V gene has CDR1 SGHDT and CDR2 YYEEEE. DNA of the CDR3: TGTGCCAGCAGCTTGGCCGGCCGTAAGGTCGAGCAGTACTTC. It codes for CASSLAGRKVEQYF.

The J gene is TRBJ1-2, the V gene TRBV4-2; the match to TRBD1 covers 8 bases. The CDR3 has 16 amino acids. With V trimmed by 0 bases and J by 3 bases, 6 bases remained unmatched. Germline-derived CDR1 and CDR2 are LGHNA and YNFKEQ. The CDR3 bases are TGTGCCAGCAGCCAAGATATAGGACAGGGCGACTATGGCTACACCTTC. Its translation: CASSQDIGQGDYGYTF.

The J gene is TRBJ2-1, the V gene TRBV19; possibly TRBD2 for D (5 bases). The CDR3 sequence is 15 residues long. Germline CDR1 LNHDA, CDR2 SQIVND (reference sequence). V lost 7 bases and J lost 0, with 13 bases in between. The CDR3 loop reads CASMPDGSSYNEQFF. As DNA, the CDR3 is TGTGCCAGTATGCCGGATGGGAGCTCCTACAATGAGCAGTTCTTC.

This clone is a singleton in its sample. This chain links TRBV4-1 with TRBJ2-7; D gene uncertain. Germline CDR1 and CDR2: MGHRA and YSYEKL. V lost 1 base, J lost 2 bases, and 9 bases lay in between. The CDR3 is made up of 14 amino acids. The CDR3 DNA follows: TGCGCCAGCAGCCAAGGACTCGGCCCCTACGAGCAGTACTTC. Protein sequence: CASSQGLGPYEQYF.

The CDR3 DNA reads as TGTGCCAGCAGCTTTAGGGGCCAGGGTGGAAACTATGGCTACACCTTC. Translating it yields CASSFRGQGGNYGYTF. The chain recombines TRBV7-4 with TRBJ1-2; a weak D match, TRBD1 (5 bases). CDR1 and CDR2 (germline): SGHVT, SQSDAQ. The CDR3 loop spans 16 amino acids. Trimming removed 3 bases at V and 2 bases at J, with 16 bases between.

V and J are TRBV10-3 and TRBJ2-3; 8 bases fit TRBD2. With 8 bases clipped from V and 2 bases from J, the junction kept 12 bases outside the gene matches. The CDR3 runs 16 residues. Germline assignment: CDR1 ENHRY and CDR2 SYGVKD. The DNA for the CDR3 is TGTGCCATCCCACCCACTCGGGGGGGGGACACAGATACGCAGTATTTT. Translated: CAIPPTRGGDTDTQYF.

This sequence joins TRBV5-1 and TRBJ2-7, with TRBD2 identical over 8 bases. V gave up 1 base and J gave up 5 bases; unmatched junction bases: 5. Germline CDR1 and CDR2: SGHRS and YFSETQ. The CDR3 is 14 residues long. The chain's CDR3 is CASSLLTSENEQYF. CDR3 sequence (DNA): TGCGCCAGCAGCTTGCTGACTAGCGAAAACGAGCAGTACTTC.

The gene calls are TRBV7-7 and TRBJ2-5; either TRBD1 or TRBD2 may supply D (5 bases each). Trimming removed 5 bases at V and 2 bases at J, with 18 bases between. CDR3 size: 16 residues. CDR1 SSHAT and CDR2 FNYEAQ come from the germline V gene (reference sequence). In DNA form, the CDR3 reads TGTGCCAGCAGCGAAATAGGCTCTGAGGGGCAAGAGACCCAGTACTTC. Its translation is CASSEIGSEGQETQYF.

The genes are TRBV28 and TRBJ2-7; possible D gene TRBD1, 6 bases. From germline, CDR1 is MDHEN and CDR2 SYDVKM. The CDR3 spans 15 residues. The V and J ends lost 1 base and 2 bases respectively, with 12 bases between them. CDR3 protein: CASSLSVTGTYEQYF. CDR3 DNA: TGTGCCAGCAGTTTATCGGTTACAGGGACCTACGAGCAGTACTTC.

The chain couples TRBV6-5 to TRBJ2-5, with a weak D call TRBD1 (5 bases). This CDR3 is 15 amino acids long. The V and J ends lost 1 base and 2 bases respectively, with 11 bases between them. CDR1 is MNHEY, CDR2 SVGAGI, per germline. CDR3 residues: CASSYFGAEQETQYF. CDR3 DNA: TGTGCCAGCAGTTACTTTGGGGCAGAACAAGAGACCCAGTACTTC.

This chain uses TRBV5-1 with TRBJ1-1; tentative D call: TRBD1 (6 bases). Trimming left V 7 bases short and J 8 bases short, with 21 bases between. The V gene's germline CDR1 is SGHRS and CDR2 YFSETQ. The CDR3 runs to 14 residues. CDR3 loop: CASGQGSTTSEAFF. The CDR3 DNA reads as TGCGCCAGCGGCCAGGGGAGCACCACTTCCGAAGCTTTCTTT.

This sequence joins TRBV4-1 and TRBJ1-1; 7 nucleotides agree with TRBD1. CDR1 and CDR2 from the germline V gene are MGHRA and YSYEKL. The CDR3 is 15 residues long. J gave up 4 bases and V 0 bases, and 5 bases lay outside the gene matches. The CDR3 region is CASSQESGGVTEAFF. DNA of the CDR3: TGCGCCAGCAGCCAAGAATCAGGGGGAGTCACTGAAGCTTTCTTT.

The chain links TRBV7-9 to TRBJ2-3; D is unclear. V was clipped by 2 bases and J by 5 bases, with 5 bases between them. Germline CDR1 SEHNR, CDR2 FQNEAQ (reference sequence). The length of the CDR3 is 12 residues. The CDR3 coding sequence is TGTGCCAGCAGCTTACTTTTAGATACGCAGTATTTT. This sequence encodes CASSLLLDTQYF.

The rearrangement uses TRBV10-3 and TRBJ2-5; D remains unclear. Near its end, the DNA agrees better with TRBJ2-7, so the J call may be wrong. This CDR3 region has 13 residues. CDR1 and CDR2 from the germline V gene are ENHRY and SYGVKD. The DNA of the CDR3 is TGTGCCATCAGTGTCATCCGCATGGGCGAGCAGTACTTC. This encodes CAISVIRMGEQYF.

The chain links TRBV6-6 to TRBJ2-6; D uncertain. V dropped 5 bases and J dropped 1 base, with 9 bases sitting between them. The length of the CDR3 is 15 residues. CDR1 MNHNY and CDR2 SVGAGI come from the germline V gene (reference sequence). CDR3 region: CASSPAESGANVLTF. CDR3 bases: TGTGCCAGCAGTCCAGCAGAGTCTGGGGCCAACGTCCTGACTTTC.